Described below is a single T cell receptor (beta chain) sequence and its context. Its antigen is still unknown. Repertoires were generated with immunoSEQ multiplex PCR, while TCRdb's copy carries only in-frame clones and drops some. The sample lists 150,000 to 200,000 clones; approximately 91% were seen once. The data derive from a study of T cell responses to AZD1222 COVID-19 vaccine. Study outcomes and limitations: After two AZD1222 doses, spike-specific TCR breadth and depth rose versus day 0. The CD4 TCRs associated with vaccination extended across spike and predominated at 160-218 and 743-854. The sample set comprised mostly white British donors with more females, and clonal diversity was possibly underestimated.

The CDR3 sequence is 19 residues long. Germline trimming cut 3 bases from V and 3 bases from J; bases unmatched to any gene: 14. CDR1 and CDR2 (germline): LGHNT, FRNRAP. The V call is TRBV12-5, the J call TRBJ2-2, with 9 nucleotides matching TRBD2. This material consisted of peripheral blood, taken on day 0 of AZD1222 vaccination. This clonotype was obtained from an adult in good health. CDR3 coding DNA: TGTGCTAGTGGTTTAAGAAAGGGTAGCGGGAGTGGGGACACCGGGGAGCTGTTTTTT. It yields the protein CASGLRKGSGSGDTGELFF.